The 30 T cell receptor beta chains below come from one sample, sequenced in a study of CD8+CD57+ T cells in acquired aplastic anemia. Findings and caveats of the study: Total CD4+ and CD8+ pools in patients were more diverse than the CD8+CD57+ cells of those patients.

Patients chosen for sequencing had CD8+CD57+ cells that had expanded, as shown by flow cytometry. These receptors' targets are unknown. Researchers used genomic DNA as the template to profile TCR beta VDJ and CDR3. TCRdb reprocessed the reads with MiXCR, giving one entry per CDR3 protein. The repertoire holds roughly 17,000 distinct CDR3 sequences, with less than 45% as singletons. The specimen was CD8+CD57+ T cells sorted from PBMCs. Subset in this sample: bead-enriched CD8+CD57+ effector memory T cells from SAA patients. The source is a human donor with aplastic anemia.

This clonotype was seen many times. This rearrangement joins TRBV25-1 to TRBJ2-3, with D maybe TRBD2 (5 bases). The germline V and J ends were trimmed by 4 bases and 3 bases, with 11 bases remaining between them. This CDR3 spans 14 amino acids. CDR1 and CDR2 (germline): MGHDK, SYGVNS. CDR3 protein: CASSVTGSTDTQYF. The CDR3 bases are TGTGCCAGCAGTGTAACGGGGAGTACAGATACGCAGTATTTT. The whole variable domain, remainder taken from reference TRBV25-1 and TRBJ2-3, is EADIYQTPRYLVIGTGKKITLECSQTMGHDKMYWYQQDPGMELHLIHYSYGVNSTEKGDLSSESTVSRIRTEHFPLTLESARPSHTSQYLCASSVTGSTDTQYFGPGTRLTVL.

The rearrangement uses TRBV20-1 and TRBJ1-3; the match to TRBD1 covers 11 bases. Germline lookup yields CDR1 DFQATT and CDR2 SNEGSKA (reference sequence). The CDR3 length is 16 residues. After removal of 2 bases from V and 2 bases from J, the junction contained 5 bases not matched to a gene. CDR3 bases: TGCAGTGCTAGACCCCTGGGACAGGGGGCTGGAAACACCATATATTTT. Its translation: CSARPLGQGAGNTIYF.

This chain joins TRBV15 and TRBJ2-7; TRBD1 matches 10 bases. From germline, CDR1 is LNHNV and CDR2 YYDKDF (reference sequence). V lost 3 bases and J lost 2; bases outside the gene matches: 7. The CDR3 consists of 16 residues. The CDR3 is CATSSLGQGLAYEQYF. In DNA, the CDR3 is TGTGCCACCAGCAGCTTGGGACAGGGGTTGGCCTACGAGCAGTACTTC.

In its sample, this clonotype was seen a few times. The J gene is TRBJ1-5, the V gene TRBV7-9; D not resolved. The CDR3 covers 13 residues. The germline V gene has CDR1 SEHNR and CDR2 FQNEAQ (reference sequence). V was trimmed by 2 bases and J by 7 bases, leaving 9 bases between them. CDR3 nucleotides: TGTGCCAGCAGCTTATTCCAGACGCAGCCCCAGCATTTT. As protein: CASSLFQTQPQHF.

The J gene is TRBJ2-7, the V gene TRBV18; a possible D gene is TRBD1 (6 bases). This CDR3 is 13 amino acids long. Trimming stripped 3 bases from V and 3 bases from J, with 9 bases between. In germline, CDR1 is KGHSH, CDR2 LQKENI. The CDR3 here is CASSPGHLYEQYV. CDR3 coding DNA: TGTGCCAGCTCACCGGGACACCTCTACGAGCAGTACGTC.

This clonotype was seen a few times. This chain joins TRBV20-1 and TRBJ1-2, with no clear D. The V gene's germline CDR1 is DFQATT and CDR2 SNEGSKA (reference sequence). The CDR3 loop spans 9 amino acids. The ends were cut back, 3 bases at V and 6 bases at J, with 2 bases in the middle. CDR3 in DNA: TGCAGTGCTAGCCATGGCTACACCTTC. Protein product: CSASHGYTF.

The rearrangement uses TRBV19 and TRBJ1-4, with a possible D match to TRBD1 (6 bases). This CDR3 is built from 15 residues. V lost 4 bases and J lost 8, with 17 bases in between. Germline V CDR1 and CDR2: LNHDA, SQIVND (reference sequence). DNA of the CDR3: TGTGCCAGTAGTAAAAATGGGGGGCGCCGGGAAAAACTGTTTTTT. The encoded protein is CASSKNGGRREKLFF. The full variable domain, in which reference TRBV19 and TRBJ1-4 provide the parts outside the CDR3, is DGGITQSPKYLFRKEGQNVTLSCEQNLNHDAMYWYRQDPGQGLRLIYYSQIVNDFQKGDIAEGYSVSREKKESFPLTVTSAQKNPTAFYLCASSKNGGRREKLFFGSGTQLSVL.

V is TRBV7-9 and J is TRBJ2-7, with D unclear. The CDR3 sequence is 13 residues long. The germline V and J ends were trimmed by 3 bases and 0 bases, with 6 bases remaining between them. CDR1 SEHNR and CDR2 FQNEAQ come from the germline V gene (reference sequence). CDR3 in DNA: TGTGCCAGCAGCTTCGGCAGCTCCTACGAGCAGTACTTC. Its translation: CASSFGSSYEQYF.

This clonotype was seen only a few times. The rearrangement joins TRBV2 to TRBJ1-1; unclear D gene. This CDR3 has 11 amino acids. Trimming removed 9 bases at V and 1 base at J, with 6 bases between. Germline values: CDR1 SNHLY, CDR2 FYNNEI. The CDR3 DNA reads as TGTGCCAGTAATAGGAACACTGAAGCTTTCTTT. The encoded protein is CASNRNTEAFF.

CDR3 residues: CASVRIGETQYF. CDR3 DNA: TGTGCCAGCGTTCGGATTGGAGAGACCCAGTACTTC. The chain links TRBV6-1 to TRBJ2-5, with D hard to call. The germline V and J ends were trimmed by 8 bases and 4 bases, with 11 bases remaining between them. The CDR3 totals 12 residues. The germline CDR1 and CDR2 sequences are MNHNS and SASEGT.

This clonotype has ten or more counts. The chain has TRBV15 and TRBJ2-7; TRBD1 aligns across 12 bases. This CDR3 has 14 residues. After removal of 3 bases from V and 7 bases from J, the junction contained 4 bases not matched to a gene. The V gene's germline CDR1 is LNHNV and CDR2 YYDKDF (reference sequence). The CDR3, as DNA: TGTGCCACCAGCAGGGGACAGGGGGCGCGTGAGCAGTACTTC. As protein: CATSRGQGAREQYF. Looking up the rest from reference TRBV15 and TRBJ2-7 gives the full variable domain: DAMVIQNPRYQVTQFGKPVTLSCSQTLNHNVMYWYQQKSSQAPKLLFHYYDKDFNNEADTPDNFQSRRPNTSFCFLDIRSPGLGDTAMYLCATSRGQGAREQYFGPGTRLTVT.

The gene calls are TRBV11-2 and TRBJ2-5; D gene ambiguous. The germline gives CDR1 SGHAT, CDR2 FQNNGV. CDR3 length: 14 residues. Trimming left V 7 bases short and J 3 bases short, with 15 bases between. The CDR3 bases are TGTGCCAGCAAGGTAGTAGAGCTAAAAGAGACCCAGTACTTC. Translation gives CASKVVELKETQYF.

This clonotype occurred many times. The V gene is TRBV5-5, the J gene TRBJ1-2; D may be TRBD1 (5 bases). Trimming stripped 4 bases from V and 8 bases from J, with 9 bases between. CDR1 is SGHKS, CDR2 YYEKEE, per germline (reference sequence). CDR3 length: 11 amino acids. The chain's CDR3 is CASSGGWGYTF. CDR3 DNA: TGTGCCAGCAGCGGGGGGTGGGGCTACACCTTC.

The gene calls are TRBV5-5 and TRBJ2-7; TRBD1 is a possible D gene (7 bases). The CDR3 consists of 12 residues. The germline V gene encodes CDR1 SGHKS and CDR2 YYEKEE (reference sequence). Trimming left V 4 bases short and J 7 bases short, with 12 bases between. CDR3 protein: CASSPTGREQYV. As DNA, the CDR3 is TGTGCCAGCAGCCCGACAGGGAGGGAGCAGTACGTC.

As for this clonotype: At one of its ends the junction is not consistent with the germline gene, which may arise from a read error. The genes are TRBV12-3 or TRBV12-4 and TRBJ2-7, with a tentative D call TRBD1 (5 bases). CDR3 length: 14 residues. CDR3 region: CVSSPGSSSYEQYF. CDR3 bases: TGTGTCAGCAGTCCAGGGTCCAGCTCCTACGAACAGTACTTC.

This clonotype was counted between two and nine times. This chain links TRBV29-1 with TRBJ2-3; the D is unclear. The V end lost 4 bases, the J end lost 4 bases, and 6 bases lay between the germline ends. Looked up from germline, CDR1 is SQVTM and CDR2 is ANQGSEA. The CDR3 spans 11 residues. For the CDR3, the DNA is TGCAGCGTTGTCCAGGCAGATACGCAGTATTTT. Translated: CSVVQADTQYF.

The V call is TRBV7-9, the J call TRBJ2-5; 8 nucleotides agree with TRBD2. The CDR3 runs to 13 residues. Per the germline V gene, CDR1 is SEHNR and CDR2 is FQNEAQ (reference sequence). V shed 5 bases, J shed 3 bases, and the junction held 2 bases outside the gene matches. The CDR3 region is CASSPGREETQYF. The DNA for the CDR3 is TGTGCCAGCAGCCCCGGGAGGGAAGAGACCCAGTACTTC.

The chain couples TRBV10-1 to TRBJ2-7, with D possibly being TRBD1 (5 bases). The CDR3 has 14 residues. The germline V gene has CDR1 WNHNN and CDR2 SYGVQD (reference sequence). V lost 6 bases to trimming and J lost 4 bases, with 16 bases between them. CDR3 residues: CASSAETVTYEQYF. Here the CDR3 DNA reads TGCGCCAGCAGCGCAGAGACAGTTACTTACGAGCAGTACTTC.

The genes are TRBV20-1 and TRBJ2-7; 14 bases are a match to TRBD2. The CDR3 has 17 residues. Trimming at V came to 0 bases and at J to 6 bases, leaving 10 bases not matched to a gene. CDR1 is DFQATT and CDR2 is SNEGSKA in the germline V gene (reference sequence). In DNA, the CDR3 is TGCAGTGCTAGAGATCCAAGTAAGGGGACTAGCGGGAGCGAGCAGTACTTC. Its protein product is CSARDPSKGTSGSEQYF.

Concerning this clonotype: A much larger clone differs by one base, so this may be a read error. The chain combines TRBV20-1 with TRBJ2-7; D possibly corresponds to TRBD2 (5 bases). V gave up 1 base and J gave up 7 bases, with 23 bases separating them. This CDR3 is 16 amino acids long. CDR1 and CDR2 from the germline V gene are DFQATT and SNEGSKA (reference sequence). As DNA, the CDR3 is TGCAGTGCTAGAGGTGAGGGTGGCTCCGAAGTTGGGGAGCAGTACTTC. It codes for CSARGEGGSEVGEQYF.

V gene TRBV5-6 combines with J gene TRBJ1-6, with a weak D call TRBD1 (6 bases). The CDR3 runs 15 residues. CDR1 is SGHDT and CDR2 is YYEEEE in the germline V gene. Trimming removed 4 bases from V and 2 bases from J, with 10 bases in between. This CDR3 is CASSQGTPYNSPLHF. The DNA for the CDR3 is TGTGCCAGCAGCCAGGGGACACCCTATAATTCACCCCTCCACTTT.

This clonotype occurred many times. The chain employs TRBV19 and TRBJ2-1, with D perhaps matching TRBD2 (6 bases). V was shortened by 7 bases and J by 7 bases, with 20 bases between the two germline ends. Per the germline V gene, CDR1 is LNHDA and CDR2 is SQIVND (reference sequence). The CDR3 consists of 15 residues. In DNA, the CDR3 is TGTGCCAGTAATTTGGGGGGAAGGGGCATGAATGAGCAGTTCTTC. Translating it yields CASNLGGRGMNEQFF.

This clonotype was counted a few times. This chain links TRBV20-1 with TRBJ1-2, with TRBD1 matching over 8 bases. With V trimmed by 8 bases and J by 3 bases, 2 bases remained unmatched. CDR3 length equals 11 residues. Germline CDR1 reads DFQATT; CDR2 reads SNEGSKA (reference sequence). The DNA of the CDR3 is TGCAGTTCGGGACAGGACTATGGCTACACCTTC. Its translation: CSSGQDYGYTF.

With regard to this clonotype: This may be a read error, as it is one base from a much larger clone. The rearrangement joins TRBV12-5 to TRBJ2-2, with D tentatively TRBD2 (6 bases). CDR1 LGHNT and CDR2 FRNRAP come from the germline V gene. CDR3 size: 14 residues. CDR3 region: CASGLVEGGGELLF. CDR3 in DNA: TGTGCTAGTGGTTTGGTGGAGGGCGGCGGGGAGCTGCTTTTT.

The rearrangement links TRBV12-3 or TRBV12-4 to TRBJ2-3; D not certain. There are 12 residues in the CDR3. Trimming shortened V by 6 bases and J by 1 base, and 5 bases separated the two germline ends. The CDR3 loop is CASSTGTDTQYF. The CDR3 coding sequence is TGTGCCAGCAGCACGGGCACAGATACGCAGTATTTT.

This clonotype was recorded many times. V gene TRBV4-1 combines with J gene TRBJ2-7; D not certain. V lost 0 bases and J lost 1, with 7 bases in between. The CDR3 has 14 residues. Looked up from germline, CDR1 is MGHRA and CDR2 is YSYEKL. This CDR3 reads CASSQDTASYEQYF. The CDR3 nucleotides are TGCGCCAGCAGCCAAGATACAGCTTCCTACGAGCAGTACTTC.

There are many counts of this clonotype. The gene calls are TRBV7-7 and TRBJ1-5, with 7 bases aligning to TRBD1. The CDR3 is 16 amino acids. Germline V lookup: CDR1 SSHAT, CDR2 FNYEAQ (reference sequence). Trimming cost V 5 bases and J 2 bases; bases outside gene matches: 9. The CDR3 sequence: CASSRLDRLGNQPQHF. The CDR3 bases are TGTGCCAGCAGCCGGTTGGACAGGCTGGGCAATCAGCCCCAGCATTTT.

A few counts support this clonotype. The V call is TRBV7-3, the J call TRBJ2-3, with no clear D. This CDR3 is 13 amino acids long. The V end was cut by 5 bases, the J end by 4 bases, with 10 bases between. CDR1 SGHTA and CDR2 FQGTGA come from the germline V gene. CDR3 region: CASSPEVSDTQYF. CDR3 nucleotides: TGTGCCAGCAGCCCCGAGGTATCAGATACGCAGTATTTT.

On this clonotype itself: The CDR3 ends on some other residue instead of the conserved phenylalanine or tryptophan, so this is likely a read error. The chain carries TRBV15 and TRBJ2-7; 11 bases agree with TRBD1. Germline CDR1 reads LNHNV; CDR2 reads YYDKDF (reference sequence). The V gene end was trimmed by 3 bases and the J gene end by 3 bases; junction bases not matched to a gene: 7. This CDR3 region has 16 residues. The CDR3 reads CATSSSRDRGIYEQYL. The CDR3 region has the DNA TGTGCCACCAGCAGCTCCCGGGACAGGGGGATCTACGAGCAGTACCTC.

The chain joins TRBV5-1 to TRBJ1-2, with D maybe TRBD1 (6 bases). The CDR3 has 14 residues. Germline CDR1 and CDR2: SGHRS and YFSETQ. Trimming left V 4 bases short and J 2 bases short, with 12 bases between. The CDR3 nucleotides are TGCGCCAGCAGCGTACGGGACAAGAACTATGGCTACACCTTC. This translates into CASSVRDKNYGYTF.